The 12 T cell receptor beta chains listed next were all sequenced from one sample in a study of cytomegalovirus exposure and HLA in healthy donors. Profiling relied on immunoSEQ multiplex PCR, and the TCRdb table lists in-frame clones only, not all of them. Here the sample spans approximately 170,000 clones, roughly 80% being singletons. The sequencing sample was made of PBMCs. These receptors were collected from a man aged 25 to 40 in good health and CMV-seropositive.

This chain uses TRBV27 with TRBJ2-5, with D possibly TRBD2 on 6 matching bases. V was cut by 5 bases and J by 5 bases, with 21 bases left in between. The CDR3 consists of 16 residues. The germline V gene encodes CDR1 MNHEY and CDR2 SMNVEV (reference sequence). The CDR3 DNA sequence: TGTGCCAGCAGTCCACCCCCGGGGCCCGGAGGGGAGACCCAGTACTTC. Protein sequence: CASSPPPGPGGETQYF.

J is TRBJ1-3 and V is TRBV19; the D is unclear. The V end lost 2 bases, the J end lost 1 base, and 6 bases lay between the germline ends. CDR1 is LNHDA and CDR2 is SQIVND in the germline V gene (reference sequence). The CDR3 runs to 14 residues. This chain's CDR3 is CASSIYQSGNTIYF. Written as DNA, the CDR3 is TGTGCCAGTAGTATATACCAGTCTGGAAACACCATATATTTT.

The chain uses TRBV7-2 and TRBJ1-6, with a tentative D call TRBD1 (6 bases). CDR3 length equals 15 residues. V was pared by 3 bases and J by 8 bases, with 14 bases between. CDR1 is SGHTA, CDR2 FQGNSA, per germline. The CDR3 region has the DNA TGTGCCAGCAGCTTTATTGGGGGCTCGGATTCACCCCTCCACTTT. Its protein is CASSFIGGSDSPLHF.

The V call is TRBV2, the J call TRBJ2-3, with D perhaps matching TRBD2 (5 bases). The CDR3 is 14 residues long. The germline CDR1 and CDR2 sequences are SNHLY and FYNNEI. V shed 6 bases and J shed 1 base, with 11 bases lying between them. CDR3 sequence reads: CASRDWGGTDTQYF. The CDR3 region has the DNA TGTGCCAGCAGGGACTGGGGAGGCACAGATACGCAGTATTTT.

This sequence joins TRBV27 and TRBJ1-2; D is possibly TRBD1 (6 bases). CDR1 is MNHEY, CDR2 SMNVEV, per germline (reference sequence). CDR3 length: 12 residues. The V and J ends lost 3 bases and 8 bases respectively, with 10 bases between them. The CDR3, as DNA: TGTGCCAGCAGTTTTAGGGGGAGCGGCTACACCTTC. The encoded protein is CASSFRGSGYTF.

The V call is TRBV4-1, the J call TRBJ2-3, with 10 bases aligning to TRBD2. The CDR3 sequence is 16 residues long. From germline, CDR1 is MGHRA and CDR2 YSYEKL. V was clipped by 3 bases and J by 1 base; unmatched bases: 4. The CDR3 coding sequence is TGCGCCAGCAGCCAGATTCTAGCGGGGGGCACAGATACGCAGTATTTT. It yields the protein CASSQILAGGTDTQYF.

The gene calls are TRBV2 and TRBJ2-5, with 14 bases fitting TRBD2. Germline CDR1 and CDR2: SNHLY and FYNNEI. V shed 6 bases and J 3 bases; nucleotides not matched to a gene: 9. This CDR3 comprises 17 residues. The CDR3 sequence is CASRVRPGLAGEETQYF. The CDR3 nucleotides read TGTGCCAGCAGAGTTCGCCCGGGACTAGCGGGGGAAGAGACCCAGTACTTC.

CDR3 sequence reads: CASSLERQGGTF. In DNA form, the CDR3 reads TGTGCCAGCAGCTTAGAAAGACAGGGAGGTACCTTC. The genes are TRBV7-9 and TRBJ1-2, with 7 bases that match TRBD1. Germline CDR1 reads SEHNR; CDR2 reads FQNEAQ (reference sequence). The junction had 7 bases not matched to a gene; V was cut back by 1 base and J by 14 bases. The CDR3 extends over 12 amino acids.

In its sample, this clone was seen once. The chain links TRBV11-2 to TRBJ1-1; D gene uncertain. Trimming shortened V by 5 bases and J by 1 base, and 8 bases separated the two germline ends. The CDR3 runs 13 residues. In germline, CDR1 is SGHAT, CDR2 FQNNGV. The CDR3, as DNA: TGTGCCAGCAGCCTCTCTCCGAACACTGAAGCTTTCTTT. Its translation is CASSLSPNTEAFF.

The chain carries TRBV7-9 and TRBJ2-1, with TRBD2 matching over 10 bases. This CDR3 is 18 amino acids long. V shed 10 bases, J shed 0 bases, and the junction held 15 bases outside the gene matches. The germline V gene has CDR1 SEHNR and CDR2 FQNEAQ (reference sequence). CDR3 DNA sequence: TGTGCCATACCTGGGGTAATAGCGGGGGGACGCTCCTACAATGAGCAGTTCTTC. It is translated as CAIPGVIAGGRSYNEQFF.

The rearrangement joins TRBV19 to TRBJ2-3, with 9 bases lining up with TRBD2. The V gene's germline CDR1 is LNHDA and CDR2 SQIVND (reference sequence). This CDR3 region has 19 residues. J lost 0 bases, V lost 5 bases, and 15 bases had no gene match. DNA for the CDR3: TGTGCCAGTAGTGTTGGGGGGACTAGCAGTGTCACTAGCACAGATACGCAGTATTTT. As protein: CASSVGGTSSVTSTDTQYF.

The chain links TRBV13 to TRBJ2-1; 8 nucleotides align to TRBD2. Germline CDR1 is PRHDT and CDR2 is FYEKMQ (reference sequence). V was pared by 4 bases and J by 11 bases, with 4 bases of the junction left unmatched. The CDR3 runs to 12 residues. This CDR3 is CASSSERGQQFF. DNA for the CDR3: TGTGCCAGCAGCTCAGAGCGGGGGCAGCAGTTCTTC.